The T cell receptor beta chain under discussion was sequenced for a study of T-cell memory formation after mild COVID-19 (dated by TCRdb to about 2021). General notes on the study: TCR sequence clusters from the two donors were found to be largely donor specific. In a couple of donors, T-cell clones that expanded and contracted after mild COVID-19 were tracked by sequencing TCRalpha and TCRbeta repertoires over time. Two young, previously healthy adult volunteers made up the cohort, one male and one female. Broad study findings and their caveats: The detection of some responding clones in pre-infection memory suggests that pre-existing cross-reactive memory T cells joined the SARS-CoV-2 response. Only two mild cases were covered in the study, and larger cohorts including severe cases with pre-infection samples were considered necessary. Clones that contracted from day 15 to 85 showed balanced CD4/CD8 phenotypes, whereas a second wave of clones that expanded from day 15 to 37 leaned towards CD4+. Contracting CD4+ clones were found mainly in CM and EM memory subsets, while CD8+ clones were enriched in EMRA. SARS-CoV-2 specificity was not confirmed for the second-wave clones peaking on day 37.

The CDR3 holds 18 amino acids from the cysteine to the phenylalanine. Solely the CDR3 DNA is kept, with 54 bases framed from the first base. Taken from the germline V gene (reference sequence), the CDR1 and CDR2 loops are LGHDT and YNNKEL. Ends trimmed: V by 0 bases, J by 1 base; bases unmatched to a gene: 7. Ficoll-Paque density gradient centrifugation was used to isolate PBMCs. Note on this clonotype: The antigen this receptor binds is unknown. There are no base qualities to consult, and no much larger clone falls within one base.

Instrument used: Illumina NovaSeq 6000. TCRalpha and TCRbeta cDNA libraries were constructed by 5'RACE with constant-segment primers, with sample barcodes and unique molecular identifiers being introduced. RNA was extracted from every sample with Trizol reagent. The libraries were amplified in two PCR steps, and the second step added a second sample barcode and Illumina TruSeq adapters. Libraries were sequenced on an Illumina NovaSeq with 2 x 150 bp paired-end reads. The authors processed their data as follows. Demultiplexing of reads and collapsing into UMI-guided consensus sequences were performed with migec v1.2.7. Using mixcr v2.1.11, UMI consensuses were aligned to TRA and TRB V and J templates and then assembled into clonotypes. Expanded or contracted clonotypes were those called significant by both edgeR and NoisET, with noise models trained on biological replicates. For edgeR calls, the thresholds were a false discovery rate-adjusted p below 0.01 and a log2 fold-change of 1. As an exploratory analysis of dynamics, max-normalized trajectories of the 1000 most abundant clonotypes were examined by PCA with hierarchical clustering. Separately sequenced CD4+ and CD8+ repertoires were used to assign the CD4 or CD8 phenotype of responding clones. TCRdb cleaned the public reads at Q25 with fastp, built clones with MiXCR and kept in-frame beta chains. Rows with one shared CDR3 protein collapse into an entry with the most common genes and DNA. These V and J calls rely on TCRdb rather than the paper's analysis. Within this sample are around 420,000 distinct CDR3 sequences, with approximately 24% of them counted one time only. The ten top clones hold around 9% of the sample.

The origin of this receptor is an adult woman who had mild COVID-19 (a few samples of this study predate the infection). The sample titles of this study are shuffled in the database, so cell type and time point are left out; the donor was told from shared clones. The sequenced sample was PBMCs or a T cell subset sorted from them (not recorded which). The rearranged chain carries TRBV3-1 and TRBJ2-3; 10 bases in the middle match TRBD2. The DNA sequence reads TGTGCCAGCAGCCAAGATCTGAGACTAGCGGGCCGCACAGATACGCAGTATTTT. The encoded protein is CASSQDLRLAGRTDTQYF.